The TCR beta chain described here comes from a study of blood T cells in healthy people across ages. For the study at large: Per two T cells, template switching captured roughly one barcoded beta molecule. Study-level points and caveats: Any changes in expanded clonotypes were possibly confounded, as donor CMV status remained unknown. The study found more naive CD4+ cells and higher diversity in long-lived than aged donors.

This clonotype was counted only a few times. The antigen remains unidentified. Between the trimmed V and J ends, which lost 5 bases and 4 bases, there was a span of 11 bases. In germline, CDR1 is SGHTA, CDR2 FQGNSA. The CDR3 totals 13 residues. For the second PCR, which ran for about 7 to 11 cycles, a sample-barcoded 5' primer and a J-beta primer mix were used. In TCRdb, the 5' RACE reads were re-called with MiXCR into one record per CDR3 protein. The sample consists of around 2 million distinct CDR3 sequences, about 39% of them appearing once. Each donor had 9 to 10 milliliters of peripheral blood drawn.

Source material: blood. The chain carries TRBV7-2 and TRBJ1-2; the D gene is possibly TRBD1 (5 bases). This clonotype originated in a human donor in good health. The CDR3 coding sequence is TGTGCCAGCAGCATGACGGGGGGCTATGGCTACACCTTC. It codes for CASSMTGGYGYTF.